The next 31 T cell receptor beta chains were all read from a single sample in a study of cytomegalovirus exposure and HLA in healthy donors. The PCR used 60 Vbeta and 13 Jbeta primers. Data came from immunoSEQ multiplex PCR; TCRdb stores just in-frame clones and leaves some out. This table has around 130,000 clones, 80% to 85% appearing once. Material for sequencing was PBMCs. These receptors originate from a boy between 5 and 17 years old in good health and CMV-seronegative.

V gene TRBV5-1 combines with J gene TRBJ2-2, with 11 bases identical to TRBD2. The CDR3 length is 17 residues. Germline V gene data show CDR1 as SGHRS and CDR2 as YFSETQ. V shed 3 bases, J shed 4 bases, and the junction held 8 bases outside the gene matches. Here the CDR3 DNA reads TGCGCCAGCAGCTCCTTCTTACTAGCGGGGGCCACCGGGGAGCTGTTTTTT. Protein product: CASSSFLLAGATGELFF.

The chain is built from TRBV6-4 and TRBJ2-2; 9 positions match TRBD2. The germline gives CDR1 MRHNA, CDR2 SNTAGT. The CDR3 extends over 17 amino acids. V lost 5 bases to trimming and J lost 4 bases; unmatched junction nucleotides: 11. The CDR3 region is CASSSTSGTSSTGELFF. CDR3 nucleotides: TGTGCCAGCAGTTCCACCTCCGGGACTAGCAGCACCGGGGAGCTGTTTTTT.

The chain carries TRBV5-1 and TRBJ1-4; 9 positions match TRBD1. Germline loops: CDR1 SGHRS, CDR2 YFSETQ. With 4 bases clipped from V and 5 bases from J, the junction kept 3 bases outside the gene matches. The CDR3 length is 14 residues. The CDR3 loop reads CASSTGQGNEKLFF. The DNA of the CDR3 is TGCGCCAGCAGCACTGGACAGGGGAATGAAAAACTGTTTTTT.

The CDR3 protein is CASSPLGGRVSNEQFF. CDR3 in DNA: TGCGCCAGCTCACCTTTGGGCGGGAGGGTTTCGAATGAGCAGTTCTTC. This chain links TRBV5-1 with TRBJ2-1; 9 bases map to TRBD2. Germline V CDR1 and CDR2: SGHRS, YFSETQ. Unmatched junction bases numbered 15, after V lost 7 bases and J lost 7 bases. The CDR3 is 16 residues long. Looking up the rest from reference TRBV5-1 and TRBJ2-1 gives the full variable domain: KAGVTQTPRYLIKTRGQQVTLSCSPISGHRSVSWYQQTPGQGLQFLFEYFSETQRNKGNFPGRFSGRQFSNSRSEMNVSTLELGDSALYLCASSPLGGRVSNEQFFGPGTRLTVL.

The V and J genes are TRBV9 and TRBJ2-1; D possibly corresponds to TRBD2 (7 bases). Germline CDR1 is SGDLS and CDR2 is YYNGEE. Trimming left V 0 bases short and J 10 bases short, with 14 bases between. There are 14 residues in the CDR3. The CDR3 DNA sequence: TGTGCCAGCAGCGTAGAGGGGGGGCCTGGGGAGCAGTTCTTC. As protein: CASSVEGGPGEQFF.

A single count supports this clone. V is TRBV27 and J is TRBJ2-7; no reliable D call. Germline V lookup: CDR1 MNHEY, CDR2 SMNVEV (reference sequence). Trimming shortened V by 0 bases and J by 2 bases, and 11 bases separated the two germline ends. The length of the CDR3 is 15 residues. In nucleotides, the CDR3 is TGTGCCAGCAGTTTATCGAACAGCTTTCCCTACGAGCAGTACTTC. Encoded protein: CASSLSNSFPYEQYF.

This sequence joins TRBV4-3 and TRBJ1-1; maybe TRBD1 (5 bases). The CDR3 spans 14 residues. Germline lookup yields CDR1 LGHNA and CDR2 YSLEER. Trimming left V 0 bases short and J 4 bases short, with 9 bases between. The CDR3 here is CASSQDTGGTEAFF. Written as DNA, the CDR3 is TGCGCCAGCAGCCAAGATACCGGGGGCACTGAAGCTTTCTTT.

Comment on this clone: One junction end does not reproduce the germline sequence, and a read error may be involved. The chain joins TRBV6-1 to TRBJ2-7, with D perhaps TRBD2 (5 bases). This CDR3 contains 11 residues. Germline V lookup: CDR1 MNHNS, CDR2 SASEGT. The CDR3: CASTGSYVQYF. The DNA for the CDR3 is TGTGCCAGCACGGGATCCTACGTGCAGTACTTC.

The chain couples TRBV6-1 to TRBJ1-5; D may be TRBD1 (5 bases). Trimming stripped 7 bases from V and 2 bases from J, with 15 bases between. CDR3 size: 15 residues. CDR1 MNHNS and CDR2 SASEGT come from the germline V gene. CDR3 protein: CASNLQVWGNQPQHF. CDR3 DNA sequence: TGTGCCAGCAACCTACAGGTCTGGGGCAATCAGCCCCAGCATTTT.

CDR3: CASSLFGVRAYEQYF. The DNA of the CDR3 is TGTGCCAGCAGCTTGTTCGGAGTTCGAGCCTACGAGCAGTACTTC. The J gene is TRBJ2-7, the V gene TRBV5-6; D is undetermined. The CDR3 consists of 15 residues. From germline, CDR1 is SGHDT and CDR2 YYEEEE. Deletions cut 1 base from V and 2 bases from J, with 13 bases between.

The rearrangement links TRBV6-5 to TRBJ2-5, with 9 bases identical to TRBD1. CDR1 and CDR2 (germline): MNHEY, SVGAGI. The CDR3 is 14 residues long. Trimming cost V 6 bases and J 5 bases; bases outside gene matches: 7. This CDR3 is CASSPQGAGETQYF. The DNA of the CDR3 is TGTGCCAGCAGCCCACAGGGGGCTGGCGAGACCCAGTACTTC.

The count of this clone is one. This chain links TRBV19 with TRBJ1-1; the D gene is possibly TRBD1 (5 bases). V lost 3 bases and J lost 0, with 11 bases in between. Germline CDR1 LNHDA, CDR2 SQIVND (reference sequence). CDR3 length: 15 residues. CDR3 bases: TGTGCCAGTAGTATGGGGGGTCGTCTGAACACTGAAGCTTTCTTT. Translation gives CASSMGGRLNTEAFF.

This clone was detected only a few times. The V call is TRBV6-1, the J call TRBJ2-7; perhaps TRBD2 as D (5 bases). Germline CDR1 reads MNHNS; CDR2 reads SASEGT. The CDR3 has 13 residues. Trimming removed 1 base from V and 7 bases from J, with 11 bases in between. The CDR3 region has the DNA TGTGCCAGCAGTGAAGGGGAGTTTCGGGAGCAGTACTTC. It yields the protein CASSEGEFREQYF.

This rearrangement joins TRBV18 to TRBJ2-6, with TRBD1 matching over 10 bases. The germline V gene has CDR1 KGHSH and CDR2 LQKENI. V lost 3 bases and J lost 0; bases outside the gene matches: 8. The CDR3 totals 19 residues. The CDR3 reads CASSPRTGGLLSGANVLTF. The DNA for the CDR3 is TGTGCCAGCTCACCGCGGACAGGGGGACTACTCTCTGGGGCCAACGTCCTGACTTTC.

The rearrangement joins TRBV11-3 to TRBJ2-7; tentatively, D is TRBD2 (6 bases). The CDR3 runs 15 residues. Germline CDR1 and CDR2: SGHNT and YENEEA. Trimming shortened V by 5 bases and J by 9 bases, and 23 bases separated the two germline ends. CDR3 nucleotide sequence: TGTGCCAGCAGCGCCGGACTCCCCCGCCCCGGGGGGCAGTACTTC. Protein sequence: CASSAGLPRPGGQYF.

V is TRBV18 and J is TRBJ1-1; D not certain. This CDR3 contains 13 residues. Trimming left V 5 bases short and J 4 bases short, with 11 bases between. Germline CDR1 and CDR2: KGHSH and LQKENI. The CDR3 nucleotides are TGTGCCAGCTCATCCACTTCCGCCACTGAAGCTTTCTTT. This codes for CASSSTSATEAFF.

The chain combines TRBV14 with TRBJ1-3, with D perhaps TRBD1 (5 bases). CDR3 length equals 15 residues. The germline V gene has CDR1 SGHDN and CDR2 FVKESK. V lost 4 bases and J 3 bases, leaving 13 bases between the germline ends. The CDR3 sequence: CASSPTGGFGNTIYF. For the CDR3, the DNA is TGTGCCAGCAGCCCTACTGGGGGGTTTGGAAACACCATATATTTT.

The chain couples TRBV29-1 to TRBJ2-3, with TRBD2 matching 12 bases. CDR3 length: 15 residues. Trimming cost V 3 bases and J 7 bases; bases outside gene matches: 8. Per the germline V gene, CDR1 is SQVTM and CDR2 is ANQGSEA. CDR3 loop: CSVDTTSGSINTQYF. CDR3 DNA sequence: TGCAGCGTTGATACGACTAGCGGGAGTATTAATACGCAGTATTTT.

This chain joins TRBV10-3 and TRBJ2-7; no clear D gene. The ends were cut back, 11 bases at V and 6 bases at J, with 14 bases in the middle. This CDR3 has 11 amino acids. The germline V gene encodes CDR1 ENHRY and CDR2 SYGVKD. The CDR3 coding sequence is TGTGCCGTGGGTCAGTGGAGCGAGCAGTACTTC. It translates to CAVGQWSEQYF.

This sequence joins TRBV5-1 and TRBJ1-1; D is perhaps TRBD1 (6 bases). Germline CDR1 and CDR2: SGHRS and YFSETQ. V was shortened by 4 bases and J by 3 bases, with 10 bases between the two germline ends. There are 13 residues in the CDR3. CDR3 sequence (DNA): TGCGCCAGCAGCGTACAGGGAGACACTGAAGCTTTCTTT. Translation: CASSVQGDTEAFF.

This chain uses TRBV7-9 with TRBJ2-3; a possible D gene is TRBD2 (5 bases). V lost 6 bases to trimming and J lost 2 bases, with 12 bases between them. This CDR3 contains 14 residues. Germline CDR1 reads SEHNR; CDR2 reads FQNEAQ (reference sequence). CDR3 loop: CASRRLPATDTQYF. CDR3 coding DNA: TGTGCCAGCAGACGACTACCAGCCACAGATACGCAGTATTTT.

This chain joins TRBV30 and TRBJ2-7, with D unclear. CDR3 length: 14 amino acids. Germline values: CDR1 GTSNPN, CDR2 SVGIG (reference sequence). V shed 3 bases and J shed 0 bases, with 12 bases lying between them. The chain's CDR3 is CAWSVYPSSYEQYF. The CDR3 nucleotides read TGTGCCTGGAGCGTATACCCCAGCTCCTACGAGCAGTACTTC.

V gene TRBV7-9 combines with J gene TRBJ2-7, with 8 positions matching TRBD1. Per germline, CDR1 SEHNR and CDR2 FQNEAQ (reference sequence). The V and J ends lost 4 bases and 2 bases, in that order; junction bases with no gene match: 4. The length of the CDR3 is 14 residues. DNA for the CDR3: TGTGCCAGCAGCTCCGGGACAGGCACCTACGAGCAGTACTTC. Amino acid sequence: CASSSGTGTYEQYF.

The V call is TRBV9, the J call TRBJ2-1, with TRBD2 identical over 8 bases. The CDR3 totals 18 residues. The germline CDR1 and CDR2 sequences are SGDLS and YYNGEE. V lost 0 bases and J lost 0; bases outside the gene matches: 8. In DNA, the CDR3 is TGTGCCAGCAGCGTAGAAGGTTACAGCGGGAGCTCCTACAATGAGCAGTTCTTC. This translates into CASSVEGYSGSSYNEQFF.

The chain carries TRBV29-1 and TRBJ2-7; 9 bases match TRBD1. The germline gives CDR1 SQVTM, CDR2 ANQGSEA. Trimming took 1 base from V and 5 from J; bases not matched to a gene: 18. The CDR3 is 18 residues long. The CDR3 protein is CSVEVEIRDRVGSDEQYF. The CDR3 region has the DNA TGCAGCGTTGAAGTCGAGATCCGGGACAGGGTTGGCTCTGACGAGCAGTACTTC.

CDR3 sequence: CASSLGTGGYEQYF. CDR3 bases: TGTGCCAGCTCTCTCGGGACAGGGGGCTACGAGCAGTACTTC. The chain has TRBV18 and TRBJ2-7; 11 bases fit TRBD1. The V gene's germline CDR1 is KGHSH and CDR2 LQKENI. V was pared by 6 bases and J by 3 bases, with 4 bases of the junction left unmatched. The CDR3 length is 14 residues.

The rearrangement links TRBV30 to TRBJ2-5; 11 nucleotides line up with TRBD2. There are 16 residues in the CDR3. The V and J ends lost 0 bases and 2 bases, in that order; junction bases with no gene match: 5. Germline V CDR1 and CDR2: GTSNPN, SVGIG (reference sequence). The DNA of the CDR3 is TGTGCCTGGAGTGTAGGGGCTAGCGGGGGGCAAGAGACCCAGTACTTC. Its translation: CAWSVGASGGQETQYF.

In nucleotides, the CDR3 is TGTGCTAGTGGTTTGGGGACATCCGTCTTGAGCTACACCTTC. As protein: CASGLGTSVLSYTF. The V gene is TRBV12-5, the J gene TRBJ1-2; D might be TRBD1 (5 bases). Trimming removed 1 base from V and 9 bases from J, with 15 bases in between. The CDR3 loop spans 14 amino acids. CDR1 and CDR2 from the germline V gene are LGHNT and FRNRAP.

The V call is TRBV19, the J call TRBJ1-5, with 7 bases lining up with TRBD1. Germline V CDR1 and CDR2: LNHDA, SQIVND (reference sequence). The V and J ends lost 9 bases and 4 bases, in that order; junction bases with no gene match: 6. The CDR3 length is 13 residues. CDR3 nucleotide sequence: TGTGCCAGCCTGGGACAGCTTAATCAGCCCCAGCATTTT. Protein: CASLGQLNQPQHF.

Worth noting for this clone: The sample carries other DNA sequences with the same CDR3. The rearrangement joins TRBV19 to TRBJ1-5; no clear D gene. Trimming took 5 bases from V and 0 from J, leaving 5 bases between them. The germline V gene encodes CDR1 LNHDA and CDR2 SQIVND (reference sequence). The CDR3 contains 13 residues. CDR3: CASSLNSNQPQHF. As DNA, the CDR3 is TGTGCCAGTAGTCTAAATAGCAATCAGCCCCAGCATTTT.

This clone was seen a few times. The rearrangement links TRBV30 to TRBJ2-7; D is possibly TRBD2 (6 bases). The CDR3 totals 14 residues. Trimming took off 0 bases at V and 2 bases at J, with 11 bases between the two ends. Germline loops: CDR1 GTSNPN, CDR2 SVGIG (reference sequence). CDR3: CAWSVWGRPYEQYF. In DNA form, the CDR3 reads TGTGCCTGGAGTGTCTGGGGGAGGCCCTACGAGCAGTACTTC.